This T cell receptor (beta chain) was found in a study of blood T cell repertoires in COVID-19. At the level of the study: PBMCs, B-cell-depleted T cells, or T cells were the source of the cDNA or gDNA that made up the material.

Germline CDR1 SNHLY, CDR2 FYNNEI. The CDR3 covers 14 residues. V lost 1 base, J lost 4 bases, and 10 bases lay in between. In the original processing: Estimates of nucleated cell counts were drawn from the amplification of reference gene primers. Some clones are missing from TCRdb's copy, which holds only in-frame ones; the method was immunoSEQ multiplex PCR. V, J and clone size are those of that table, while D and trimming were read from the DNA. Here the sample spans a few hundred thousand clones, about nine tenths being singletons. This TCR was recovered from a woman aged 30 to 39 with active or convalescent COVID-19. The chain couples TRBV2 to TRBJ2-5; D is perhaps TRBD1 (6 bases). Sequencing was carried out using peripheral blood. The CDR3, as DNA: TGTGCCAGCAGTGAAGAAGTAGGGGGAGAGACCCAGTACTTC. Amino acids: CASSEEVGGETQYF.